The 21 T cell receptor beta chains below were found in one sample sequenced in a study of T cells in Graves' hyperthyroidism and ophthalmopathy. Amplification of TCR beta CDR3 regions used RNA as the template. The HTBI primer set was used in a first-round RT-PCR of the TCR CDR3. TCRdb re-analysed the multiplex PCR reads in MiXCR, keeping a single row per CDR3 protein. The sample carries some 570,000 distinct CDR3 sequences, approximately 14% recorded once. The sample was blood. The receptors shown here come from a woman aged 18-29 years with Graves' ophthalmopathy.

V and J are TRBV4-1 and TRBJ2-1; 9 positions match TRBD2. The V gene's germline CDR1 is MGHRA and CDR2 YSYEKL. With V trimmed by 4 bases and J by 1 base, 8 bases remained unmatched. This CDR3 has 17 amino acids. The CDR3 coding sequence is TGCGCCAGCAGCCCCGCGGTAGCGGGAGTATCCTACAATGAGCAGTTCTTC. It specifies CASSPAVAGVSYNEQFF.

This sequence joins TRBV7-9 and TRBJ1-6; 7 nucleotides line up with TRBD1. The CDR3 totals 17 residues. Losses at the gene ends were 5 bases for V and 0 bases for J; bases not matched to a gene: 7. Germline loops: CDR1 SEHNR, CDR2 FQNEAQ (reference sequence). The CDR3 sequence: CASSRLTGSSYNSPLHF. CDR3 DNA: TGTGCCAGCAGCCGACTGACAGGGAGCTCCTATAATTCACCCCTCCACTTT.

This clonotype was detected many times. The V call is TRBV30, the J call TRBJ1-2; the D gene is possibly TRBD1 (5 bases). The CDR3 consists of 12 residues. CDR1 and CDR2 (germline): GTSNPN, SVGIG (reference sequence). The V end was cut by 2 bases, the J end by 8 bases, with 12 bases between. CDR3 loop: CAWSLVGPGYTF. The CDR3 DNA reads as TGTGCCTGGAGTTTGGTGGGGCCCGGCTACACCTTC.

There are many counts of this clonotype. The chain's CDR3 is CASSLAPGTQNEQFF. For the CDR3, the DNA is TGTGCCAGCAGCCTAGCCCCCGGGACCCAAAATGAGCAGTTCTTC. The chain employs TRBV5-5 and TRBJ2-1; D may be TRBD1 or TRBD2 (5 bases each). CDR1 is SGHKS, CDR2 YYEKEE, per germline (reference sequence). V dropped 4 bases and J dropped 7 bases, with 18 bases sitting between them. The CDR3 spans 15 residues. The full variable domain, its missing parts supplied by reference TRBV5-5 and TRBJ2-1, is DAGVTQSPTHLIKTRGQQVTLRCSPISGHKSVSWYQQVLGQGPQFIFQYYEKEERGRGNFPDRFSARQFPNYSSELNVNALLLGDSALYLCASSLAPGTQNEQFFGPGTRLTVL.

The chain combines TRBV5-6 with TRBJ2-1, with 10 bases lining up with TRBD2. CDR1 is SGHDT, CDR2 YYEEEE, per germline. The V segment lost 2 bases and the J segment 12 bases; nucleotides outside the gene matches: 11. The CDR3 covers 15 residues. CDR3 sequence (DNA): TGTGCCAGCAGCTTTAAAGGACTAGCGGCAGTTCGGCAGTTCTTC. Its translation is CASSFKGLAAVRQFF.

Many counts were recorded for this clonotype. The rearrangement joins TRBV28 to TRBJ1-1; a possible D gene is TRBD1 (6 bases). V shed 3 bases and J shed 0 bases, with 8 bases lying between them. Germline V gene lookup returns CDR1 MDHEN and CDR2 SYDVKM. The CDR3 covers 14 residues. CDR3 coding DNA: TGTGCCAGCAGTTTCAGGGGTATGAACACTGAAGCTTTCTTT. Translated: CASSFRGMNTEAFF.

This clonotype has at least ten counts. The CDR3 here is CASSTKTGDVTGELFF. The CDR3 nucleotides are TGTGCCAGCAGTACAAAGACAGGGGACGTCACCGGGGAGCTGTTTTTT. The V gene is TRBV28, the J gene TRBJ2-2; TRBD1 matches 8 bases. CDR1 MDHEN and CDR2 SYDVKM come from the germline V gene. The CDR3 has 16 amino acids. V lost 5 bases and J lost 4; bases outside the gene matches: 9.

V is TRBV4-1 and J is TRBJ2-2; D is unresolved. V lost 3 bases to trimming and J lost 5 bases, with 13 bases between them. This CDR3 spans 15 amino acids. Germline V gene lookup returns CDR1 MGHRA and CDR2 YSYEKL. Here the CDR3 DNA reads TGCGCCAGCAGCCATTCAGTAGGGCAGACCGGGGAGCTGTTTTTT. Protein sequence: CASSHSVGQTGELFF.

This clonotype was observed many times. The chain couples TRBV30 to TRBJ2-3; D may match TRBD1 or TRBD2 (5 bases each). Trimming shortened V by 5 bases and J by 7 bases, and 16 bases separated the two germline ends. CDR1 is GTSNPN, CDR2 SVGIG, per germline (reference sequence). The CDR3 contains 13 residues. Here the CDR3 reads CAWDGVRGHTQYF. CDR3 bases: TGTGCCTGGGACGGGGTACGGGGCCATACGCAGTATTTT. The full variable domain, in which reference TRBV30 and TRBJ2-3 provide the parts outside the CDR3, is SQTIHQWPATLVQPVGSPLSLECTVEGTSNPNLYWYRQAAGRGLQLLFYSVGIGQISSEVPQNLSASRPQDRQFILSSKKLLLSDSGFYLCAWDGVRGHTQYFGPGTRLTVL.

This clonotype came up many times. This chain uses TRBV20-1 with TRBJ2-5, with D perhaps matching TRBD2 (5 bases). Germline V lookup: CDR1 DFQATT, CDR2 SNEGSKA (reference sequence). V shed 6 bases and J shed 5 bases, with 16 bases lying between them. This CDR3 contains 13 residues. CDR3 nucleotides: TGCAGTGCCCCGAGGGCGGTGGAGGAGACCCAGTACTTC. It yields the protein CSAPRAVEETQYF.

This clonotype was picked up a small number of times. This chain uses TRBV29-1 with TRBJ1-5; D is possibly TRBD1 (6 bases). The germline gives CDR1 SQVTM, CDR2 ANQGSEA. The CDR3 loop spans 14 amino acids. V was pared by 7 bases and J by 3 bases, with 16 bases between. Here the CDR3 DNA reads TGCAGCGCCTCGATCAGGGGCTTCAATCAGCCCCAGCATTTT. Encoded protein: CSASIRGFNQPQHF.

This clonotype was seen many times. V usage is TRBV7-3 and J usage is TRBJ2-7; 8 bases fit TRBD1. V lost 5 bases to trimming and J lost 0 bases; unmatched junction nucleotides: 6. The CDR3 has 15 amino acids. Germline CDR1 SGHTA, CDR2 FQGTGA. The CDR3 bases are TGTGCCAGCAGCCCCGGGACAGGTACCTCCTACGAGCAGTACTTC. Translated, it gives CASSPGTGTSYEQYF.

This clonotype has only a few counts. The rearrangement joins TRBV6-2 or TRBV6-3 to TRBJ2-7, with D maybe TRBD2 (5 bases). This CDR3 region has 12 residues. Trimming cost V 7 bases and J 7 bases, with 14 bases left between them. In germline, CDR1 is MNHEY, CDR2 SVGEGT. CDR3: CASKRPTGEQYF. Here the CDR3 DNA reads TGTGCCAGCAAGCGTCCTACGGGGGAGCAGTACTTC.

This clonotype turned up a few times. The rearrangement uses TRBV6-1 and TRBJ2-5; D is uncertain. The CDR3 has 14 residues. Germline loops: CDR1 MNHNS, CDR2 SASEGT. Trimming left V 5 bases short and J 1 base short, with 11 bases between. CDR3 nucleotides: TGTGCCAGCAGTTATGGCTCGAGCCAAGAGACCCAGTACTTC. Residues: CASSYGSSQETQYF.

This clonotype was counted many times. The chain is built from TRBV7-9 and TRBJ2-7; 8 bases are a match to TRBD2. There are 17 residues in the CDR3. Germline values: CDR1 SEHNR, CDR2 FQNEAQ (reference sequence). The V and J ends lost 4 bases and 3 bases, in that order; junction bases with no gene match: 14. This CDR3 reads CASSSPEGSGNNYEQYF. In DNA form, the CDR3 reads TGTGCCAGCAGCTCCCCTGAGGGTAGCGGGAACAACTACGAGCAGTACTTC.

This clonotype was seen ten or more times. In nucleotides, the CDR3 is TGTGCCTGGAGTGTATGGGGCGTGGGATCGGACACTGAAGCTTTCTTT. Residues: CAWSVWGVGSDTEAFF. This rearrangement joins TRBV30 to TRBJ1-1, with D perhaps TRBD1 (5 bases). The V end lost 0 bases, the J end lost 3 bases, and 17 bases lay between the germline ends. From germline, CDR1 is GTSNPN and CDR2 SVGIG (reference sequence). CDR3 length: 16 amino acids. The complete variable domain, with remaining parts taken from reference TRBV30 and TRBJ1-1, reads SQTIHQWPATLVQPVGSPLSLECTVEGTSNPNLYWYRQAAGRGLQLLFYSVGIGQISSEVPQNLSASRPQDRQFILSSKKLLLSDSGFYLCAWSVWGVGSDTEAFFGQGTRLTVV.

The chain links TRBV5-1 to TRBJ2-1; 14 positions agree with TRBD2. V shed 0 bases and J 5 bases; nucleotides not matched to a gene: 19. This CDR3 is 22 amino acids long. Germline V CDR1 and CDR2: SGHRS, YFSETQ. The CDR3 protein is CASSLVGGLAGDRAQGHNEQFF. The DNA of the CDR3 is TGCGCCAGCAGCTTGGTTGGGGGACTAGCGGGAGATCGGGCACAAGGGCACAATGAGCAGTTCTTC.

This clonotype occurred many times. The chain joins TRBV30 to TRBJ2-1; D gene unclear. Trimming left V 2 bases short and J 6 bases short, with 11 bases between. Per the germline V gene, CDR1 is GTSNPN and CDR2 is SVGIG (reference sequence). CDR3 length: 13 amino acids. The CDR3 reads CAWSKVNSNEQFF. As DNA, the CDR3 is TGTGCCTGGAGTAAAGTCAACTCCAATGAGCAGTTCTTC.

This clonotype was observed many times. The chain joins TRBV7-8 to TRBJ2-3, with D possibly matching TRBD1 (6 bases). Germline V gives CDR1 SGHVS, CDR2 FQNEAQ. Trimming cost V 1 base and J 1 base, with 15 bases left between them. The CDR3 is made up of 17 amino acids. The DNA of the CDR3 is TGTGCCAGCAGCTTAGTATCTCGGACAGTGCGCACAGATACGCAGTATTTT. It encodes CASSLVSRTVRTDTQYF.

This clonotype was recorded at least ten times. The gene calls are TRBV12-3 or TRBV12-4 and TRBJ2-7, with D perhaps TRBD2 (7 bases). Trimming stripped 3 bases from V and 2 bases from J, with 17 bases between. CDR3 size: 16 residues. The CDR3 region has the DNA TGTGCCAGCAGTTTCCGTGTTGGGGGGGCCCCCTACGAGCAGTACTTC. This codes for CASSFRVGGAPYEQYF.

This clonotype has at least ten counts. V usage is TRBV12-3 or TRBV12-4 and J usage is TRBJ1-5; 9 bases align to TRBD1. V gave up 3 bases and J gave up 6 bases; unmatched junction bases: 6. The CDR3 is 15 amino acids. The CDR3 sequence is CASSFADRGSQPQHF. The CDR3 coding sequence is TGTGCCAGCAGTTTTGCGGACAGGGGTAGTCAGCCCCAGCATTTT.